The next 22 T cell receptor beta chains were all read from a single sample in a study of blood T cell repertoires in COVID-19. Method: immunoSEQ multiplex PCR; TCRdb's copy keeps in-frame clones and lacks some. The sample holds roughly 70,000 clones, 85% to 90% seen once. The sequenced sample was peripheral blood. The source is a man between 45 and 60 years old with active COVID-19.

The chain employs TRBV29-1 and TRBJ2-4; TRBD1 matches 10 bases. Germline V gives CDR1 SQVTM, CDR2 ANQGSEA. The CDR3 covers 18 residues. The junction had 14 bases not matched to a gene; V was cut back by 6 bases and J by 0 bases. CDR3 protein: CSVAWGTGANIAKNIQYF. In DNA, the CDR3 is TGCAGCGTAGCTTGGGGGACAGGGGCGAATATAGCCAAAAACATTCAGTACTTC.

The CDR3 region is CSAAGTETQYF. CDR3 bases: TGCAGCGCCGCGGGGACAGAGACCCAGTACTTC. The genes are TRBV29-1 and TRBJ2-5; TRBD2 is a possible D gene (6 bases). Germline values: CDR1 SQVTM, CDR2 ANQGSEA. The CDR3 runs 11 residues. V gave up 7 bases and J gave up 4 bases, with 10 bases separating them.

The chain joins TRBV2 to TRBJ1-5; TRBD1 is a possible D gene (6 bases). Per the germline V gene, CDR1 is SNHLY and CDR2 is FYNNEI. This CDR3 has 13 residues. The V end lost 0 bases, the J end lost 8 bases, and 8 bases lay between the germline ends. The CDR3 loop reads CASSEARTEPQHF. Written as DNA, the CDR3 is TGTGCCAGCAGTGAAGCGCGGACAGAGCCCCAGCATTTT.

The chain uses TRBV18 and TRBJ2-1, with D possibly matching TRBD2 (7 bases). This CDR3 has 12 amino acids. Germline values: CDR1 KGHSH, CDR2 LQKENI. V dropped 3 bases and J dropped 10 bases, with 10 bases sitting between them. CDR3 bases: TGTGCCAGCTCACCCAGCGGGACAGAGCAGTTCTTC. This codes for CASSPSGTEQFF.

CDR3 amino acids: CASSLTSADQETQYF. The CDR3 nucleotides are TGTGCCAGCAGCCTGACTAGCGCGGACCAAGAGACCCAGTACTTC. The chain links TRBV11-2 to TRBJ2-5, with 8 nucleotides matching TRBD2. CDR1 is SGHAT, CDR2 FQNNGV, per germline. Trimming at V came to 5 bases and at J to 0 bases, leaving 5 bases not matched to a gene. The CDR3 loop spans 15 amino acids.

The chain uses TRBV5-6 and TRBJ2-2; D is perhaps TRBD1 (5 bases). The ends were cut back, 2 bases at V and 1 base at J, with 6 bases in the middle. Germline lookup yields CDR1 SGHDT and CDR2 YYEEEE. This CDR3 contains 14 residues. In DNA form, the CDR3 reads TGTGCCAGCAGCTTCCAGGGGAACACCGGGGAGCTGTTTTTT. Translated, it gives CASSFQGNTGELFF.

The CDR3 DNA is TGTGCCAGCTCACCGCCGACAGGGGTCGACACCGGGGAGCTGTTTTTT. It is translated as CASSPPTGVDTGELFF. The rearrangement links TRBV18 to TRBJ2-2; 8 nucleotides align to TRBD1. J lost 3 bases, V lost 3 bases, and 6 bases had no gene match. The CDR3 covers 16 residues. Germline V gene lookup returns CDR1 KGHSH and CDR2 LQKENI.

The J gene is TRBJ2-5, the V gene TRBV6-4; 7 bases map to TRBD2. V lost 4 bases to trimming and J lost 3 bases; unmatched junction nucleotides: 5. The CDR3 has 14 residues. Germline loops: CDR1 MRHNA, CDR2 SNTAGT. The CDR3 DNA follows: TGTGCCAGCAGTGCAATCGCGGGGGAAGAGACCCAGTACTTC. It yields the protein CASSAIAGEETQYF.

This chain connects TRBV24-1 to TRBJ1-6; 7 nucleotides align to TRBD1. The CDR3 length is 13 residues. V was pared by 12 bases and J by 7 bases, with 8 bases of the junction left unmatched. Germline CDR1 KGHDR, CDR2 SFDVKD. In DNA, the CDR3 is TGTGCCCTCGGGCGGGACAGCAATTCACCCCTCCACTTT. Protein: CALGRDSNSPLHF.

In DNA form, the CDR3 reads TGTGCCAGCAGCTTAGACTACGGTCTAGGGCAGTACTTC. Amino acids: CASSLDYGLGQYF. The chain couples TRBV11-2 to TRBJ2-7; D uncertain. This CDR3 region has 13 residues. Germline V gene data show CDR1 as SGHAT and CDR2 as FQNNGV. Trimming pared 0 bases from V and 9 bases from J, leaving 12 bases between.

The J gene is TRBJ2-1, the V gene TRBV29-1; possibly TRBD2 for D (5 bases). The CDR3 contains 16 residues. CDR1 is SQVTM, CDR2 ANQGSEA, per germline. The ends were cut back, 1 base at V and 0 bases at J, with 13 bases in the middle. DNA for the CDR3: TGCAGCGTTGAAGGTTCGGGGTTGAGCTCCTACAATGAGCAGTTCTTC. This gives the protein CSVEGSGLSSYNEQFF.

The rearrangement joins TRBV7-9 to TRBJ1-5; 11 bases line up with TRBD1. Germline V gives CDR1 SEHNR, CDR2 FQNEAQ (reference sequence). The CDR3 contains 16 residues. V was pared by 5 bases and J by 4 bases, with 7 bases of the junction left unmatched. The CDR3 spells CASSPSGTGGNQPQHF. The CDR3 DNA follows: TGTGCCAGCAGCCCATCCGGGACAGGGGGAAATCAGCCCCAGCATTTT. Full variable domain (rest looked up from reference TRBV7-9 and TRBJ1-5): DTGVSQNPRHKITKRGQNVTFRCDPISEHNRLYWYRQTLGQGPEFLTYFQNEAQLEKSRLLSDRFSAERPKGSFSTLEIQRTEQGDSAMYLCASSPSGTGGNQPQHFGDGTRLSIL.

This rearrangement joins TRBV6-5 to TRBJ1-2; a weak D match, TRBD1 (5 bases). The CDR3 runs to 15 residues. Germline V gene data show CDR1 as MNHEY and CDR2 as SVGAGI. Between the trimmed V and J ends, which lost 0 bases and 4 bases, there was a span of 12 bases. CDR3 sequence (DNA): TGTGCCAGCAGTTACTCCCGGGAGGGGCCCTATGGCTACACCTTC. Amino acids: CASSYSREGPYGYTF.

This clone has more than one count but fewer than ten. V gene TRBV7-9 combines with J gene TRBJ1-2, with a possible D match to TRBD1 (6 bases). Between the trimmed V and J ends, which lost 1 base and 8 bases, there was a span of 17 bases. Germline V CDR1 and CDR2: SEHNR, FQNEAQ (reference sequence). There are 15 residues in the CDR3. CDR3 DNA: TGTGCCAGCAGCTTAGACGTGACAGGCGCTAAGGGCTACACCTTC. It yields the protein CASSLDVTGAKGYTF.

The V and J genes are TRBV6-5 and TRBJ1-6; no clear D. V lost 6 bases to trimming and J lost 9 bases, with 12 bases between them. The germline CDR1 and CDR2 sequences are MNHEY and SVGAGI. The CDR3 is made up of 13 amino acids. For the CDR3, the DNA is TGTGCCAGCAGGCTTGGAGAGGGTTCACCCCTCCACTTT. Its translation is CASRLGEGSPLHF.

The V call is TRBV5-1, the J call TRBJ2-2, with 7 bases that match TRBD1. With V trimmed by 4 bases and J by 3 bases, 6 bases remained unmatched. In germline, CDR1 is SGHRS, CDR2 YFSETQ. The CDR3 loop spans 15 amino acids. The CDR3 DNA reads TGCGCCAGCAGCGGACAGGATCTTGACACCGGGGAGCTGTTTTTT. As protein: CASSGQDLDTGELFF. The full variable domain, rest sourced from reference TRBV5-1 and TRBJ2-2, is KAGVTQTPRYLIKTRGQQVTLSCSPISGHRSVSWYQQTPGQGLQFLFEYFSETQRNKGNFPGRFSGRQFSNSRSEMNVSTLELGDSALYLCASSGQDLDTGELFFGEGSRLTVL.

The chain joins TRBV7-8 to TRBJ2-1, with D perhaps TRBD2 (6 bases). The germline V gene encodes CDR1 SGHVS and CDR2 FQNEAQ. Trimming pared 6 bases from V and 4 bases from J, leaving 16 bases between. This CDR3 has 15 amino acids. This chain's CDR3 is CASRPPGLMYNEQFF. The CDR3 nucleotides are TGTGCCAGCAGACCCCCGGGACTTATGTACAATGAGCAGTTCTTC.

The J gene is TRBJ2-3, the V gene TRBV7-3, with TRBD2 matching 15 bases. The V gene's germline CDR1 is SGHTA and CDR2 FQGTGA. V lost 2 bases and J lost 3; bases outside the gene matches: 6. This CDR3 region has 18 residues. The CDR3 here is CASSLLGLAGGRTDTQYF. The CDR3 DNA sequence: TGTGCCAGCAGCTTATTGGGACTAGCGGGGGGACGGACAGATACGCAGTATTTT. Variable domain in full (rest from reference TRBV7-3 and TRBJ2-3): GAGVSQTPSNKVTEKGKYVELRCDPISGHTALYWYRQSLGQGPEFLIYFQGTGAADDSGLPNDRFFAVRPEGSVSTLKIQRTERGDSAVYLCASSLLGLAGGRTDTQYFGPGTRLTVL.

The CDR3 here is CASSVAGDWINNEQFF. In nucleotides, the CDR3 is TGTGCCAGCAGCGTAGCGGGGGACTGGATCAACAATGAGCAGTTCTTC. The J gene is TRBJ2-1, the V gene TRBV9; D is perhaps TRBD2 (6 bases). Germline CDR1 reads SGDLS; CDR2 reads YYNGEE. The CDR3 totals 16 residues. V lost 0 bases and J 5 bases, leaving 15 bases between the germline ends. Drawing the rest from reference TRBV9 and TRBJ2-1, the complete variable domain is DSGVTQTPKHLITATGQRVTLRCSPRSGDLSVYWYQQSLDQGLQFLIQYYNGEERAKGNILERFSAQQFPDLHSELNLSSLELGDSALYFCASSVAGDWINNEQFFGPGTRLTVL.

J is TRBJ1-2 and V is TRBV11-2; no clear D. The CDR3 spans 14 residues. Germline V gene lookup returns CDR1 SGHAT and CDR2 FQNNGV. V shed 5 bases and J shed 3 bases, with 13 bases lying between them. CDR3 nucleotides: TGTGCCAGCAGCCAACGGACTCCTTACTATGGCTACACCTTC. Translated, it gives CASSQRTPYYGYTF. The full variable domain, with the rest looked up from reference TRBV11-2 and TRBJ1-2, is EAGVAQSPRYKIIEKRQSVAFWCNPISGHATLYWYQQILGQGPKLLIQFQNNGVVDDSQLPKDRFSAERLKGVDSTLKIQPAKLEDSAVYLCASSQRTPYYGYTFGSGTRLTVV.

The chain employs TRBV7-6 and TRBJ2-3; a weak D match, TRBD1 (6 bases). V lost 5 bases, J lost 0 bases, and 15 bases lay in between. This CDR3 has 16 amino acids. Germline CDR1 and CDR2: SGHVS and FNYEAQ. The CDR3 protein is CASSEQGRTSTDTQYF. The CDR3 region has the DNA TGTGCCAGCAGCGAACAGGGAAGAACTAGCACAGATACGCAGTATTTT.

The CDR3 DNA is TGTGCCAGCAGCGTAGCGGCGGGCCTGATGACAGATACGCAGTATTTT. Residues: CASSVAAGLMTDTQYF. The J gene is TRBJ2-3, the V gene TRBV9; possibly TRBD2 for D (5 bases). This CDR3 is built from 16 residues. V was pared by 0 bases and J by 3 bases, with 14 bases between. The germline V gene has CDR1 SGDLS and CDR2 YYNGEE.